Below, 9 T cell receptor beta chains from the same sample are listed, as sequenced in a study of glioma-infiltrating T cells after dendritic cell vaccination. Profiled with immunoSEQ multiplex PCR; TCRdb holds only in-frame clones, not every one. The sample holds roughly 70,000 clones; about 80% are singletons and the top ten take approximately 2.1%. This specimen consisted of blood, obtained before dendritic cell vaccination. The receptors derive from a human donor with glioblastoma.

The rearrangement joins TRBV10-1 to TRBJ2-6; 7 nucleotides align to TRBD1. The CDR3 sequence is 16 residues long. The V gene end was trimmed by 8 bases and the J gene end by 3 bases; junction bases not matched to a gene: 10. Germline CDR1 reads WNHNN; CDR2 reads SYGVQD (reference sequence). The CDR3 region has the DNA TGCGCCAGCTCCGAGGGGGCGCCGGGTGGGGCCAACGTCCTGACTTTC. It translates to CASSEGAPGGANVLTF.

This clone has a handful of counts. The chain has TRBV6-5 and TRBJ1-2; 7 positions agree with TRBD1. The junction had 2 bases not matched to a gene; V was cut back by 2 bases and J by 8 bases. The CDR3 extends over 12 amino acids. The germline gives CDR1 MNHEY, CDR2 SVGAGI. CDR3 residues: CASSYDRVGYTF. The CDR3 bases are TGTGCCAGCAGTTACGACAGGGTCGGCTACACCTTC.

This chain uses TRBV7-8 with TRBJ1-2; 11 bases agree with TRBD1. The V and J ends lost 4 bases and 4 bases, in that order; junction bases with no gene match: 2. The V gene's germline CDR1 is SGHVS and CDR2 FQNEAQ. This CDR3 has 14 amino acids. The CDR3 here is CASSSGTGGYGYTF. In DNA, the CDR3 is TGTGCCAGCAGCTCCGGGACAGGGGGCTATGGCTACACCTTC.

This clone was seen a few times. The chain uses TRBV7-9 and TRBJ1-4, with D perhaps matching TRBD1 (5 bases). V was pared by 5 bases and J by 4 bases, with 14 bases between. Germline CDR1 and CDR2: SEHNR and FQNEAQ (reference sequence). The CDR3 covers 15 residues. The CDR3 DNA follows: TGTGCCAGCAGCCCCAGGGATGGGGTTAATGAAAAACTGTTTTTT. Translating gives CASSPRDGVNEKLFF.

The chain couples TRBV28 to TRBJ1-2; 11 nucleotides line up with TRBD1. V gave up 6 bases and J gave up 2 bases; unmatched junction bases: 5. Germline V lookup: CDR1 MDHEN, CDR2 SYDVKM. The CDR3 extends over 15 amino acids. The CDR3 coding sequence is TGTGCCAGCAGGGCCGGGACAGGGGGGAACTATGGCTACACCTTC. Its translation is CASRAGTGGNYGYTF.

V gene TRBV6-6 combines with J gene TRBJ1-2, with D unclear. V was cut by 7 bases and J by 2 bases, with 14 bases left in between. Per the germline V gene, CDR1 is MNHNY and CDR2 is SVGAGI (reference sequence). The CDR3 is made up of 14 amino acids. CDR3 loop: CASIMEGDNYGYTF. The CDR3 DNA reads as TGTGCCAGCATTATGGAGGGAGACAACTATGGCTACACCTTC.

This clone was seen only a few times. The CDR3 coding sequence is TGTGCCAGCGGCAGGGAATTAGCCTACGAGCAGTACTTC. As protein: CASGRELAYEQYF. The chain combines TRBV6-6 with TRBJ2-7; D possibly corresponds to TRBD1 (5 bases). CDR1 MNHNY and CDR2 SVGAGI come from the germline V gene (reference sequence). V lost 8 bases and J 2 bases, leaving 13 bases between the germline ends. This CDR3 spans 13 amino acids.

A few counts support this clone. Here the CDR3 reads CASSLQGYGYTF. Here the CDR3 DNA reads TGTGCCAGCAGCCTACAGGGTTATGGCTACACCTTC. The rearrangement links TRBV7-9 to TRBJ1-2; D possibly corresponds to TRBD1 (6 bases). V lost 5 bases, J lost 5 bases, and 9 bases lay in between. CDR3 length: 12 amino acids. Germline V gives CDR1 SEHNR, CDR2 FQNEAQ (reference sequence).

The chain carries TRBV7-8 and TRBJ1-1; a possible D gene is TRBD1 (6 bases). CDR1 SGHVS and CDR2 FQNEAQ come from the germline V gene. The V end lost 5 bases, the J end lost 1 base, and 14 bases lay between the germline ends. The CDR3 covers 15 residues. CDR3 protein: CASSIYGQRNTEAFF. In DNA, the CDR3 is TGTGCCAGCAGCATATATGGACAGAGGAACACTGAAGCTTTCTTT.